This TCR beta chain is from a study of T cells in Graves' hyperthyroidism and ophthalmopathy. Study in general: It was at initial diagnosis, before any treatment, that peripheral blood was collected. Study conclusions and caveats: Ophthalmopathy stood apart from stable hyperthyroidism in a 13 V-J model.

CDR1 and CDR2 from the germline V gene are SGDLS and YYNGEE. This CDR3 contains 16 residues. J was trimmed by 6 bases and V by 2 bases; bases with no gene match: 5. The study defined stable Graves' hyperthyroidism as no ophthalmopathy progression within 18 months. Uncontrolled infection, other autoimmune disease, pregnancy and lactation each barred patients from inclusion. There are a few counts of this clonotype. The target antigen is unknown. What was amplified from RNA transcripts were TCR beta CDR3 regions. TCR CDR3 regions were first amplified by RT-PCR with HTBI primers. TCRdb re-called the multiplex PCR reads with MiXCR, one entry per CDR3 protein. The sample lists hundreds of thousands of distinct CDR3 sequences; 12% to 15% were seen once.

This sequence joins TRBV9 and TRBJ2-2; the match to TRBD2 covers 12 bases. The receptor was derived from a woman aged 18-29 years with Graves' hyperthyroidism. What was sequenced was blood. This CDR3 reads CASSVTSGRVPGELFF. In nucleotides, the CDR3 is TGTGCCAGCAGCGTGACTAGCGGGAGAGTGCCCGGGGAGCTGTTTTTT.